The 20 T cell receptor beta chains listed next were all sequenced from one sample in a study of blood T cell repertoires in COVID-19. Generated by immunoSEQ multiplex PCR, the TCRdb table keeps only in-frame clones and is missing some. The sample lists 350,000 or so clones, around 87% occurring once. The sample consisted of peripheral blood. Every receptor here comes from a woman in her twenties or thirties with COVID-19, enrolled during active disease.

To note about this clone: Other nucleotide sequences in the sample specify the same CDR3. This chain joins TRBV9 and TRBJ2-7; 13 nucleotides line up with TRBD2. Germline assignment: CDR1 SGDLS and CDR2 YYNGEE. This CDR3 has 15 residues. The V segment lost 3 bases and the J segment 2 bases; nucleotides outside the gene matches: 2. The CDR3 DNA is TGTGCCAGCAGCGGGGGACTAGCGGGGACCTACGAGCAGTACTTC. It encodes CASSGGLAGTYEQYF.

Only one count was recorded for this clone. The CDR3 region is CASTHSGANVLTF. The CDR3 bases are TGTGCCAGCACCCACTCTGGGGCCAACGTCCTGACTTTC. The chain joins TRBV7-9 to TRBJ2-6; D unclear. Germline V gives CDR1 SEHNR, CDR2 FQNEAQ (reference sequence). The V gene lost 7 bases and the J gene lost 0 bases, with 4 bases spanning the gap. The CDR3 covers 13 residues.

The chain joins TRBV24-1 to TRBJ2-3; 10 bases fit TRBD2. Germline V CDR1 and CDR2: KGHDR, SFDVKD. This CDR3 spans 15 amino acids. V gave up 5 bases and J gave up 5 bases; unmatched junction bases: 6. The CDR3, as DNA: TGTGCCACCAGTGGGGATCGGACTAGCGGAGATACGCAGTATTTT. Amino acid sequence: CATSGDRTSGDTQYF.

The count of this clone is one. The chain is built from TRBV6-6 and TRBJ2-5; the match to TRBD2 covers 9 bases. Trimming at V came to 4 bases and at J to 5 bases, leaving 11 bases not matched to a gene. Germline CDR1 MNHNY, CDR2 SVGAGI (reference sequence). This CDR3 spans 16 amino acids. CDR3 nucleotide sequence: TGTGCCAGCAGTTCCGGGGTAGCGGGAGATGCGGAGACCCAGTACTTC. This gives the protein CASSSGVAGDAETQYF.

This rearrangement joins TRBV27 to TRBJ1-2, with 7 bases fitting TRBD1. V was pared by 5 bases and J by 0 bases, with 9 bases of the junction left unmatched. CDR3 length: 16 residues. CDR1 MNHEY and CDR2 SMNVEV come from the germline V gene (reference sequence). CDR3 nucleotides: TGTGCCAGCAGTGAAACAGGGGCGAAAGCTAACTATGGCTACACCTTC. Amino acids: CASSETGAKANYGYTF.

The chain recombines TRBV27 with TRBJ2-7; 7 bases agree with TRBD1. Per the germline V gene, CDR1 is MNHEY and CDR2 is SMNVEV (reference sequence). Trimming removed 8 bases from V and 0 bases from J; junction bases left unmatched: 4. The CDR3 totals 13 residues. CDR3 residues: CASSDRNSYEQYF. The CDR3 bases are TGTGCCAGCTCGGACAGGAACTCCTACGAGCAGTACTTC.

This rearrangement joins TRBV28 to TRBJ2-7; a weak D match, TRBD1 (5 bases). Germline assignment: CDR1 MDHEN and CDR2 SYDVKM. The length of the CDR3 is 14 residues. Trimming removed 4 bases from V and 2 bases from J, with 12 bases in between. In DNA, the CDR3 is TGTGCCAGCAGTTCCTTTAGGGGCACCTACGAGCAGTACTTC. Translating it yields CASSSFRGTYEQYF. The full variable domain, in which reference TRBV28 and TRBJ2-7 provide the parts outside the CDR3, is DVKVTQSSRYLVKRTGEKVFLECVQDMDHENMFWYRQDPGLGLRLIYFSYDVKMKEKGDIPEGYSVSREKKERFSLILESASTNQTSMYLCASSSFRGTYEQYFGPGTRLTVT.

The rearrangement joins TRBV24-1 to TRBJ2-1, with 11 bases matching TRBD2. The J segment lost 2 bases and the V segment lost 2 bases, leaving 10 bases of the junction unmatched. In germline, CDR1 is KGHDR, CDR2 SFDVKD. The CDR3 extends over 19 amino acids. DNA for the CDR3: TGTGCCACCAGTGATTACAAGGGGCTACTAGCGGGAGCCTACAATGAGCAGTTCTTC. Protein product: CATSDYKGLLAGAYNEQFF.

This chain links TRBV15 with TRBJ2-3; D possibly corresponds to TRBD2 (6 bases). V was pared by 9 bases and J by 4 bases, with 17 bases between. Germline CDR1 LNHNV, CDR2 YYDKDF (reference sequence). This CDR3 is built from 14 residues. The CDR3 region has the DNA TGTGCCACAGGGAAAGGCAGGGAGGCAGATACGCAGTATTTT. As protein: CATGKGREADTQYF.

The chain uses TRBV6-5 and TRBJ1-5, with 7 bases that match TRBD1. CDR1 MNHEY and CDR2 SVGAGI come from the germline V gene. The CDR3 length is 14 residues. J gave up 3 bases and V 10 bases, and 9 bases lay outside the gene matches. The CDR3 spells CATRRQGLNQPQHF. Here the CDR3 DNA reads TGTGCCACCCGGCGACAGGGACTCAATCAGCCCCAGCATTTT.

The chain uses TRBV11-2 and TRBJ2-7, with 7 bases identical to TRBD2. The CDR3 extends over 16 amino acids. Germline V gene data show CDR1 as SGHAT and CDR2 as FQNNGV. The V segment lost 5 bases and the J segment 5 bases; nucleotides outside the gene matches: 15. The CDR3 loop reads CASSASGTVRPNEQYF. CDR3 DNA sequence: TGTGCCAGCAGCGCCAGCGGGACGGTTCGACCTAACGAGCAGTACTTC.

This rearrangement joins TRBV28 to TRBJ2-7, with 7 nucleotides matching TRBD1. Looked up from germline, CDR1 is MDHEN and CDR2 is SYDVKM. CDR3 length: 15 residues. Germline trimming cut 5 bases from V and 0 bases from J; bases unmatched to any gene: 7. The CDR3 region has the DNA TGTGCCAGCAGTAGCCCCGGGACAGTCTCCTACGAGCAGTACTTC. As protein: CASSSPGTVSYEQYF. Combining the CDR3 with reference TRBV28 and TRBJ2-7 gives the whole variable domain DVKVTQSSRYLVKRTGEKVFLECVQDMDHENMFWYRQDPGLGLRLIYFSYDVKMKEKGDIPEGYSVSREKKERFSLILESASTNQTSMYLCASSSPGTVSYEQYFGPGTRLTVT.

The CDR3 DNA follows: TGTGCCAGCAGCCCAGCGGGGCGGGGAGGCTACACCTTC. It translates to CASSPAGRGGYTF. The chain carries TRBV9 and TRBJ1-2; a weak D match, TRBD1 (5 bases). V was cut by 4 bases and J by 8 bases, with 15 bases left in between. Germline lookup yields CDR1 SGDLS and CDR2 YYNGEE. This CDR3 has 13 amino acids.

This chain connects TRBV6-5 to TRBJ2-1; TRBD2 agrees at 11 bases. V shed 6 bases and J 10 bases; nucleotides not matched to a gene: 5. The CDR3 contains 13 residues. Germline V gene data show CDR1 as MNHEY and CDR2 as SVGAGI. The CDR3 reads CASRGLADREQFF. CDR3 sequence (DNA): TGTGCCAGCAGGGGACTAGCGGACAGGGAGCAGTTCTTC.

The V and J genes are TRBV18 and TRBJ2-3; 7 bases are shared with TRBD2. CDR3 length: 17 amino acids. Per the germline V gene, CDR1 is KGHSH and CDR2 is LQKENI. V was clipped by 4 bases and J by 3 bases; unmatched bases: 13. Written as DNA, the CDR3 is TGTGCCAGCTCACTTACGGAGGCGGGAGATAGGACAGATACGCAGTATTTT. Translation gives CASSLTEAGDRTDTQYF.

V is TRBV15 and J is TRBJ2-5; 7 nucleotides align to TRBD2. V was pared by 0 bases and J by 5 bases, with 15 bases of the junction left unmatched. The CDR3 is made up of 18 amino acids. Germline CDR1 LNHNV, CDR2 YYDKDF (reference sequence). CDR3 in amino acids: CATSRDPPTSLGGETQYF. In DNA, the CDR3 is TGTGCCACCAGCAGAGATCCCCCGACTAGCCTTGGGGGGGAGACCCAGTACTTC.

V gene TRBV19 combines with J gene TRBJ1-2; D uncertain. In germline, CDR1 is LNHDA, CDR2 SQIVND (reference sequence). Trimming cost V 5 bases and J 4 bases, with 11 bases left between them. This CDR3 has 13 amino acids. The CDR3 loop is CASSSTVRYGYTF. CDR3 nucleotide sequence: TGTGCCAGTAGTTCCACAGTCCGCTATGGCTACACCTTC.

This clone was observed at least ten times. This chain joins TRBV3-1 (or the pseudogene TRBV3-2) and TRBJ2-3, with 8 bases that match TRBD2. The CDR3 spans 15 residues. V shed 4 bases, J shed 0 bases, and the junction held 3 bases outside the gene matches. Germline loops: CDR1 LGHDT, CDR2 YNNKEL (reference sequence). CDR3 residues: CASSPLAGSTDTQYF. The CDR3 DNA reads TGTGCCAGCAGCCCCCTAGCGGGTAGCACAGATACGCAGTATTTT.

The genes are TRBV5-1 and TRBJ2-7; 8 bases match TRBD1. V was pared by 2 bases and J by 4 bases, with 8 bases of the junction left unmatched. CDR1 and CDR2 (germline): SGHRS, YFSETQ. CDR3 length: 15 amino acids. In DNA, the CDR3 is TGCGCCAGCAGCTTCGGACAGGGAGGTCAATACGAGCAGTACTTC. Encoded protein: CASSFGQGGQYEQYF. Using reference TRBV5-1 and TRBJ2-7 for the parts outside the CDR3, the full variable domain is KAGVTQTPRYLIKTRGQQVTLSCSPISGHRSVSWYQQTPGQGLQFLFEYFSETQRNKGNFPGRFSGRQFSNSRSEMNVSTLELGDSALYLCASSFGQGGQYEQYFGPGTRLTVT.

In its sample, this clone was seen once. The chain is built from TRBV19 and TRBJ2-1; TRBD2 matches 11 bases. The CDR3 totals 16 residues. The V segment lost 6 bases and the J segment 8 bases; nucleotides outside the gene matches: 12. Germline V gives CDR1 LNHDA, CDR2 SQIVND (reference sequence). The CDR3 DNA sequence: TGTGCCAGTAGGCCGGCCTTTCTAGCGGGAGGATATGAGCAGTTCTTC. It codes for CASRPAFLAGGYEQFF.